The entry below gives a single TCR beta chain sequence along with its context. Its antigen remains unknown. The CDR3 contains 16 residues. The germline CDR1 and CDR2 sequences are SGHRS and YFSETQ. With 3 bases removed from V and 2 bases from J, the gap between germline ends came to 15 bases. The data are from a study of T-cell memory formation after mild COVID-19. TCRdb called the 5' RACE reads again in MiXCR, with one record for every CDR3 protein. The sample has hundreds of thousands of distinct CDR3 sequences; less than 25% are singletons. Study-wide results and limits: Clones that contracted clustered mainly in CM and EM if CD4+ and in EMRA if CD8+.

The source of this sequence is an adult woman who had mild COVID-19 (a few samples of this study predate the infection). Cell type and time point are not known. Input material: PBMCs or a T cell subset sorted from them (not recorded which). V and J are TRBV5-1 and TRBJ1-3; D is uncertain. CDR3 DNA: TGCGCCAGCAGCTCCGGCGGGGTCTTCCCTGGAAACACCATATATTTT. Its translation is CASSSGGVFPGNTIYF.